This TCR beta chain was recorded in a study of blood T cell repertoires in COVID-19 (TCRdb year 2020). Background on the whole study: Collaborator samples came from the United States, Italy and Spain and covered acute and convalescent phases of COVID-19. The prospective study material was composed of cDNA or gDNA derived from T cells, B-cell-depleted T cells, or PBMCs. Subjects who had been exposed to COVID-19, were actively infected with it, or had recovered from it provided the deeply sampled blood TCRbeta repertoires that made up the dataset. The repertoires were released in a freely available public database intended as a resource for research on the immune response to SARS-CoV-2. Samples were obtained from the ongoing ImmuneRACE study (first 160 participants) and from 1,254 subjects provided by 6 global collaborators. The sample metadata nearly always contained a de-identified subject ID, COVID-19 status, age in years and sex. Where available, HLA class I and class II types were taken from metadata supplied by the sample provider and were not determined by assay-based typing. On the study overall, not on this receptor specifically: Clinical and demographic metadata were provided uncurated, with the amount varying by source and participant.

With respect to this clone: This clone's antigen is unknown. No base qualities exist here, and no much larger clone lies one base off it.

The collaborating institutions used their own protocols to collect whole blood in K2EDTA tubes. For TCRbeta analysis, collaborator samples were shipped as frozen whole blood, as isolated PBMCs, or as DNA extracted from either sample type. TCRbeta CDR3 regions were amplified from genomic DNA using the immunoSEQ Assay, a bias-controlled multiplex PCR. Under the source paper's analysis protocol: The number of nucleated cells in each sample was estimated from the amplification of reference gene primers within the assay. To quantify the absolute abundance of each unique TCRbeta CDR3 rearrangement, sequence reads were collapsed and filtered. Productive Simpson clonality was computed per sample as the square root of Simpson's diversity index over productive rearrangements. TCRdb obtained this table from immuneACCESS and retained in-frame rearrangements with V and J assigned. These tables miss some clones; where compared with another copy, unresolved V genes account for less than half of the shortfall, and the remainder is unexplained. From that table come the V and J calls and clone size; the DNA was used to work out D and trimming. In this sample the table shows under 200,000 clones, roughly nine tenths of which occur a single time. The leading ten clones occupy 0.6% to 0.9% of the sample.

The CDR3 runs 16 residues from the cysteine to the phenylalanine. The DNA shown is the 48-base CDR3, in frame from base 1. Germline trimming amounts to 6 bases on V and 4 bases on J, with 13 as the count of junction bases outside the gene matches. CDR1 MNHNY and CDR2 SVGAGI are derived from the germline V gene (reference sequence). This receptor was identified in a woman aged 70-85 years with acute or convalescent COVID-19. The sequencing sample was made of peripheral blood. The receptor chain draws on TRBV6-6 and TRBJ1-1; the central 8 bases match TRBD1. The encoded CDR3 is CASRPLGTGESTEAFF. At the DNA level, the sequence is TGTGCCAGCAGGCCCCTCGGGACAGGAGAGAGCACTGAAGCTTTCTTT.